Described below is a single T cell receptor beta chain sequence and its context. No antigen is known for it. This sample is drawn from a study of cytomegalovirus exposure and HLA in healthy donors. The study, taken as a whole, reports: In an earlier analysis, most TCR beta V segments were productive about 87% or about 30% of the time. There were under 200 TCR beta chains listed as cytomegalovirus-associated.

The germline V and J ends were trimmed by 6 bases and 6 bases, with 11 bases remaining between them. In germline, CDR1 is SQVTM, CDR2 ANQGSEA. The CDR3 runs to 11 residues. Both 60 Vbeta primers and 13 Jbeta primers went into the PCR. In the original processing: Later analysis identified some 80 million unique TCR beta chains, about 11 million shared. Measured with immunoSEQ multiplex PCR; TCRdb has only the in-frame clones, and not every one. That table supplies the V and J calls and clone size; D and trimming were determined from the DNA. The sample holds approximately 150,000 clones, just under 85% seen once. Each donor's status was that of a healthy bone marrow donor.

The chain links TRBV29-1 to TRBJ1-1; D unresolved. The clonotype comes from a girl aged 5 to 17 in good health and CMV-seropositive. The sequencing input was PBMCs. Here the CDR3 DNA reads TGCAGCGTAACGGACTTGGCTGAAGCTTTCTTT. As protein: CSVTDLAEAFF.